One and the same sample provided the 5 T cell receptor beta chains below, sequenced in a study of CD8+CD57+ T cells in acquired aplastic anemia. Using genomic DNA as the template, TCR beta VDJ and CDR3 profiling was carried out. TCRdb re-called the reads with MiXCR, one entry per CDR3 protein. The table includes about 470,000 distinct CDR3 sequences, around a third detected once. Patients included in sequencing had previously demonstrated CD8+CD57+ cell expansion by flow cytometry. The specimen was sorted CD4+, CD8+, or CD8+CD57+ T cells (not recorded which) from PBMCs. The receptors shown here come from a human donor with aplastic anemia.

This clonotype has a handful of counts. The chain employs TRBV3-1 and TRBJ1-1; tentatively, D is TRBD1 (5 bases). CDR3 length equals 13 residues. The germline V and J ends were trimmed by 2 bases and 7 bases, with 11 bases remaining between them. CDR1 LGHDT and CDR2 YNNKEL come from the germline V gene (reference sequence). CDR3 loop: CASSQLRGNEAFF. The DNA for the CDR3 is TGTGCCAGCAGCCAATTGAGGGGAAATGAAGCTTTCTTT.

This clonotype was observed many times. V and J are TRBV24-1 and TRBJ2-2; 9 bases are a match to TRBD2. From germline, CDR1 is KGHDR and CDR2 SFDVKD. The V gene end was trimmed by 3 bases and the J gene end by 4 bases; junction bases not matched to a gene: 8. The CDR3 has 17 amino acids. The DNA of the CDR3 is TGTGCCACCAGTGATCCCGCGGGGGGGAGCAGCACCGGGGAGCTGTTTTTT. Its protein is CATSDPAGGSSTGELFF.

This chain links TRBV20-1 with TRBJ1-1, with 9 bases lining up with TRBD1. In germline, CDR1 is DFQATT, CDR2 SNEGSKA (reference sequence). V lost 4 bases to trimming and J lost 7 bases; unmatched junction nucleotides: 10. This CDR3 has 14 residues. CDR3 residues: CSAKGSGTGLEAFF. The DNA of the CDR3 is TGCAGTGCTAAAGGCTCCGGGACAGGGCTTGAAGCTTTCTTT.

This chain links TRBV30 with TRBJ1-6; 10 positions agree with TRBD1. V was pared by 4 bases and J by 9 bases, with 3 bases of the junction left unmatched. CDR1 GTSNPN and CDR2 SVGIG come from the germline V gene (reference sequence). The length of the CDR3 is 13 residues. CDR3 in amino acids: CAWMRDRGSPLHF. In DNA form, the CDR3 reads TGTGCCTGGATGCGGGACAGGGGTTCACCCCTCCACTTT.

The CDR3 bases are TGTGCCAGCAGCTCAACAGGTAGAGACACCGGGGAGCTGTTTTTT. Residues: CASSSTGRDTGELFF. This chain links TRBV7-3 with TRBJ2-2; weak D call: TRBD1 (5 bases). Germline V CDR1 and CDR2: SGHTA, FQGTGA. With 4 bases removed from V and 3 bases from J, the gap between germline ends came to 12 bases. This CDR3 is built from 15 residues. Full variable domain (missing parts from reference TRBV7-3 and TRBJ2-2): GAGVSQTPSNKVTEKGKYVELRCDPISGHTALYWYRQSLGQGPEFLIYFQGTGAADDSGLPNDRFFAVRPEGSVSTLKIQRTERGDSAVYLCASSSTGRDTGELFFGEGSRLTVL.